This T cell receptor (beta chain) was documented in a study of cytomegalovirus exposure and HLA in healthy donors. The junction had 3 bases not matched to a gene; V was cut back by 4 bases and J by 0 bases. The CDR3 spans 14 residues. Germline CDR1 and CDR2: SGHDT and YYEEEE. Both 60 Vbeta primers and 13 Jbeta primers went into the PCR. The data were produced by immunoSEQ multiplex PCR, yet TCRdb's version contains in-frame clones alone and is incomplete. The sample records fewer than 75,000 clones, approximately 83% being singletons. This clone has only one observation. This TCR was sampled from a young man in good health and CMV-seronegative. The specimen sequenced was PBMCs. The rearrangement links TRBV5-6 to TRBJ1-1; 7 nucleotides match TRBD1. The CDR3 DNA sequence: TGTGCCAGCAGCCTAACAGGGGTGAACACTGAAGCTTTCTTT. Its translation: CASSLTGVNTEAFF.